This T cell receptor (beta chain) was sequenced during a study of T cells in Graves' hyperthyroidism and ophthalmopathy. This clonotype was counted many times. RNA transcripts yielded amplified TCR beta CDR3 regions. HTBI primers drove first-round RT-PCR of the TCR CDR3. A single record per CDR3 protein comes from TCRdb applying MiXCR to the multiplex PCR reads. The profile covers about 270,000 distinct CDR3 sequences, with 20% to 25% appearing a single time and about 30% taken by the ten largest. The CDR3 contains 14 residues. Germline lookup yields CDR1 MNHEY and CDR2 SVGAGI. The V end lost 4 bases, the J end lost 1 base, and 10 bases lay between the germline ends.

The source is a man between 40 and 49 years old with Graves' hyperthyroidism that later progressed to Graves' ophthalmopathy. The chain links TRBV6-5 to TRBJ1-1; no clear D. The sample taken for sequencing was blood. Here the CDR3 DNA reads TGTGCCAGCAGTTCCATGGTCCCGAACACTGAAGCTTTCTTT. Translating gives CASSSMVPNTEAFF.